One T cell receptor beta chain is described in this entry. Source study methods: Researchers report that nucleated cell counts were estimated from reference gene primer amplification. Clones were read by immunoSEQ multiplex PCR, and TCRdb kept only the in-frame ones, dropping some. The D gene and trimming were derived from the DNA, and the V and J assignments and clone size from that table. The profile shows approximately 300,000 clones, 70% to 90% of them singletons. The sample is drawn from a study of blood T cell repertoires in COVID-19. The wider study: Researchers got acute and convalescent COVID-19 samples from the United States, Italy and Spain. Nucleic acid was either cDNA or gDNA, and it came from T cells, B-cell-depleted T cells, or PBMCs.

Trimming took 5 bases from V and 0 from J; bases not matched to a gene: 2. The CDR3 has 14 amino acids. Germline CDR1 is SEHNR and CDR2 is FQNEAQ (reference sequence). The sample comprised peripheral blood. The chain has TRBV7-9 and TRBJ1-1, with TRBD1 identical over 8 bases. The sequence derives from a man aged 18 to 30 who had recovered from COVID-19. This chain's CDR3 is CASSPGQVNTEAFF. The CDR3 region has the DNA TGTGCCAGCAGCCCGGGACAGGTGAACACTGAAGCTTTCTTT.